These 27 T cell receptor beta chains were all obtained from the same sample, sequenced in a study of blood T cell repertoires in COVID-19. TCRdb keeps only in-frame clones here, not all; method: immunoSEQ multiplex PCR. The profile shows fewer than 150,000 clones, just under 90% of them singletons. The sequenced sample was peripheral blood. These receptors were obtained from a woman older than 75 with acute or convalescent COVID-19.

V gene TRBV9 combines with J gene TRBJ2-1; D is perhaps TRBD1 (5 bases). Germline assignment: CDR1 SGDLS and CDR2 YYNGEE. CDR3 size: 13 residues. The germline V and J ends were trimmed by 3 bases and 6 bases, with 10 bases remaining between them. The CDR3 here is CASSGGHPNEQFF. In nucleotides, the CDR3 is TGTGCCAGCAGCGGCGGACACCCCAATGAGCAGTTCTTC.

This chain uses TRBV5-8 with TRBJ1-2, with D perhaps TRBD1 (6 bases). The length of the CDR3 is 14 residues. Germline V gene lookup returns CDR1 SGHTS and CDR2 YDEGEE. In DNA, the CDR3 is TGTGCAAGCTGTCGGACCCAGGGGAACTATGGCTACACCTTC. This encodes CASCRTQGNYGYTF.

V usage is TRBV2 and J usage is TRBJ2-5; 7 nucleotides match TRBD1. Looked up from germline, CDR1 is SNHLY and CDR2 is FYNNEI. The CDR3 is made up of 14 amino acids. V dropped 7 bases and J dropped 5; count of bases not matched to a gene: 10. CDR3 in amino acids: CASKGQPATETQYF. In DNA, the CDR3 is TGTGCCAGCAAGGGACAGCCGGCGACTGAGACCCAGTACTTC.

The chain has TRBV6-5 and TRBJ1-2; the D gene is possibly TRBD1 (6 bases). In germline, CDR1 is MNHEY, CDR2 SVGAGI. There are 15 residues in the CDR3. The V and J ends lost 2 bases and 2 bases respectively, with 12 bases between them. The CDR3 coding sequence is TGTGCCAGCAGTTACGGGGGCTTAGGGAACTATGGCTACACCTTC. This encodes CASSYGGLGNYGYTF.

The chain employs TRBV2 and TRBJ1-2; D not resolved. The germline gives CDR1 SNHLY, CDR2 FYNNEI. The CDR3 runs to 13 residues. Trimming took off 2 bases at V and 2 bases at J, with 6 bases between the two ends. CDR3 in DNA: TGTGCCAGCAGTGAAACGGGGAACTATGGCTACACCTTC. Its translation: CASSETGNYGYTF. Filled out from reference TRBV2 and TRBJ1-2, the complete variable domain reads EPEVTQTPSHQVTQMGQEVILRCVPISNHLYFYWYRQILGQKVEFLVSFYNNEISEKSEIFDDQFSVERPDGSNFTLKIRSTKLEDSAMYFCASSETGNYGYTFGSGTRLTVV.

This clone was seen a single time. J is TRBJ2-7 and V is TRBV23-1; weak D call: TRBD1 (6 bases). TRBV23-1 is an open reading frame whose function is uncertain. The V gene lost 7 bases and the J gene lost 0 bases, with 13 bases spanning the gap. The CDR3 runs 14 residues. This CDR3 reads CASTRQASSYEQYF. The CDR3 DNA reads TGCGCCAGCACCCGACAGGCTAGCTCCTACGAGCAGTACTTC.

The V gene is TRBV18, the J gene TRBJ1-4; weak D call: TRBD1 (6 bases). The V end was cut by 3 bases, the J end by 5 bases, with 10 bases between. Germline-derived CDR1 and CDR2 are KGHSH and LQKENI. The CDR3 is made up of 14 amino acids. CDR3 region: CASSPTGTNEKLFF. The CDR3 DNA is TGTGCCAGCTCACCGACAGGAACAAATGAAAAACTGTTTTTT.

The DNA for the CDR3 is TGTGCCAGTAGTTTTGACAGAGTTAGAAACACCATATATTTT. Its translation: CASSFDRVRNTIYF. The genes are TRBV19 and TRBJ1-3; TRBD1 is a possible D gene (5 bases). The V gene's germline CDR1 is LNHDA and CDR2 SQIVND (reference sequence). The CDR3 is 14 amino acids. V was trimmed by 5 bases and J by 5 bases, leaving 13 bases between them.

CDR3 sequence (DNA): TGTGCCAGCAGTTCCAGGACTAGCGGGGTGAACACCGGGGAGCTGTTTTTT. This translates into CASSSRTSGVNTGELFF. The chain joins TRBV6-2 or TRBV6-3 to TRBJ2-2, with 12 bases fitting TRBD2. The CDR3 loop spans 17 amino acids. Trimming cost V 4 bases and J 1 base; bases outside gene matches: 4. The V gene's germline CDR1 is MNHEY and CDR2 SVGEGT.

This rearrangement joins TRBV29-1 to TRBJ1-1, with TRBD1 identical over 9 bases. The germline V gene encodes CDR1 SQVTM and CDR2 ANQGSEA. Trimming took 3 bases from V and 5 from J; bases not matched to a gene: 7. CDR3 length equals 14 residues. The CDR3 reads CSVDLGQGRTEAFF. Here the CDR3 DNA reads TGCAGCGTTGATTTGGGACAGGGAAGGACTGAAGCTTTCTTT. Looking up the rest from reference TRBV29-1 and TRBJ1-1 gives the full variable domain: SAVISQKPSRDICQRGTSLTIQCQVDSQVTMMFWYRQQPGQSLTLIATANQGSEATYESGFVIDKFPISRPNLTFSTLTVSNMSPEDSSIYLCSVDLGQGRTEAFFGQGTRLTVV.

The chain carries TRBV5-1 and TRBJ2-7; 11 bases fit TRBD2. Germline-derived CDR1 and CDR2 are SGHRS and YFSETQ. Germline trimming cut 2 bases from V and 4 bases from J; bases unmatched to any gene: 8. CDR3 size: 16 residues. CDR3 sequence (DNA): TGCGCCAGCAGCTTAGGCGAGACTAGCGGGGTGTACGAGCAGTACTTC. It yields the protein CASSLGETSGVYEQYF.

The chain couples TRBV5-1 to TRBJ1-6; D ambiguous. In germline, CDR1 is SGHRS, CDR2 YFSETQ. The CDR3 has 15 residues. V gave up 0 bases and J gave up 8 bases, with 12 bases separating them. CDR3 residues: CASSLEETRHSPLHF. For the CDR3, the DNA is TGCGCCAGCAGCTTGGAGGAGACCCGGCATTCACCCCTCCACTTT.

This rearrangement joins TRBV15 to TRBJ1-6; the match to TRBD1 covers 11 bases. Per germline, CDR1 LNHNV and CDR2 YYDKDF (reference sequence). Trimming took 3 bases from V and 9 from J; bases not matched to a gene: 1. CDR3 length equals 14 residues. DNA for the CDR3: TGTGCCACCAGCAGGGGGACAGGGGGTTCACCCCTCCACTTT. Amino acids: CATSRGTGGSPLHF.

The chain recombines TRBV2 with TRBJ2-3; 12 nucleotides align to TRBD2. Looked up from germline, CDR1 is SNHLY and CDR2 is FYNNEI. The V segment lost 2 bases and the J segment 4 bases; nucleotides outside the gene matches: 4. The CDR3 sequence is 16 residues long. CDR3: CASSEILAGGSDTQYF. The CDR3 DNA sequence: TGTGCCAGCAGTGAAATCCTAGCGGGGGGGTCAGATACGCAGTATTTT.

V usage is TRBV30 and J usage is TRBJ1-5; D is undetermined. The CDR3 contains 13 residues. Germline V CDR1 and CDR2: GTSNPN, SVGIG (reference sequence). V lost 0 bases and J 7 bases, leaving 10 bases between the germline ends. DNA of the CDR3: TGTGCCTGGAGTGTAGATTCAGAACAGCCCCAGCATTTT. It translates to CAWSVDSEQPQHF. The complete variable domain, with remaining parts taken from reference TRBV30 and TRBJ1-5, reads SQTIHQWPATLVQPVGSPLSLECTVEGTSNPNLYWYRQAAGRGLQLLFYSVGIGQISSEVPQNLSASRPQDRQFILSSKKLLLSDSGFYLCAWSVDSEQPQHFGDGTRLSIL.

The chain links TRBV7-9 to TRBJ2-5, with TRBD2 matching over 9 bases. The CDR3 has 17 residues. Germline V gene data show CDR1 as SEHNR and CDR2 as FQNEAQ (reference sequence). With V trimmed by 4 bases and J by 2 bases, 11 bases remained unmatched. CDR3 sequence (DNA): TGTGCCAGCAGCTCCGGGGGGGGCGGGGGGGCGCAAGAGACCCAGTACTTC. Protein sequence: CASSSGGGGGAQETQYF.

The chain carries TRBV30 and TRBJ1-4, with 10 bases matching TRBD1. Germline loops: CDR1 GTSNPN, CDR2 SVGIG (reference sequence). The CDR3 sequence is 13 residues long. The V gene end was trimmed by 5 bases and the J gene end by 10 bases; junction bases not matched to a gene: 7. CDR3 loop: CAWAGTGVVKLFF. CDR3 DNA: TGTGCCTGGGCCGGGACAGGGGTTGTAAAACTGTTTTTT.

The chain couples TRBV5-4 to TRBJ2-4, with 9 bases matching TRBD2. Unmatched junction bases numbered 14, after V lost 3 bases and J lost 7 bases. Germline lookup yields CDR1 SGHNT and CDR2 YYREEE (reference sequence). The CDR3 covers 17 residues. The chain's CDR3 is CASSSPEAGGWGNIQYF. The CDR3 nucleotides read TGTGCCAGCAGCTCCCCCGAAGCGGGGGGCTGGGGGAACATTCAGTACTTC.

J is TRBJ2-2 and V is TRBV19; 8 nucleotides line up with TRBD1. Germline-derived CDR1 and CDR2 are LNHDA and SQIVND (reference sequence). The J segment lost 2 bases and the V segment lost 1 base, leaving 9 bases of the junction unmatched. CDR3 length: 18 amino acids. CDR3 nucleotide sequence: TGTGCCAGTAGTATAGGCAGGGGGCGAGCATCTAACACCGGGGAGCTGTTTTTT. As protein: CASSIGRGRASNTGELFF. Drawing the rest from reference TRBV19 and TRBJ2-2, the complete variable domain is DGGITQSPKYLFRKEGQNVTLSCEQNLNHDAMYWYRQDPGQGLRLIYYSQIVNDFQKGDIAEGYSVSREKKESFPLTVTSAQKNPTAFYLCASSIGRGRASNTGELFFGEGSRLTVL.

This clone was counted once. This chain connects TRBV3-1 (or the pseudogene TRBV3-2) to TRBJ1-2, with TRBD1 as a possible D gene (5 bases). V was pared by 4 bases and J by 6 bases, with 21 bases between. The germline gives CDR1 LGHDT, CDR2 YNNKEL (reference sequence). CDR3 size: 16 residues. CDR3 sequence (DNA): TGTGCCAGCAGCCTTGTCCTAGGTAAGGGGTTCGATGGCTACACCTTC. This sequence encodes CASSLVLGKGFDGYTF.

The chain links TRBV2 to TRBJ1-4; 8 bases fit TRBD1. The CDR3 has 13 residues. V was clipped by 2 bases and J by 13 bases; unmatched bases: 6. Germline V CDR1 and CDR2: SNHLY, FYNNEI. The CDR3 here is CASSERTGLSLFF. For the CDR3, the DNA is TGTGCCAGCAGTGAACGGACAGGGCTGTCACTGTTTTTT.

The gene calls are TRBV19 and TRBJ1-1; no definite D call. V lost 5 bases and J lost 3, with 4 bases in between. The length of the CDR3 is 11 residues. CDR1 is LNHDA, CDR2 SQIVND, per germline (reference sequence). CDR3: CASSEDTEAFF. For the CDR3, the DNA is TGTGCCAGTAGTGAGGACACTGAAGCTTTCTTT.

The chain employs TRBV4-1 and TRBJ2-7, with TRBD1 matching 11 bases. The CDR3 sequence is 19 residues long. J gave up 4 bases and V 3 bases, and 17 bases lay outside the gene matches. Germline V gives CDR1 MGHRA, CDR2 YSYEKL. The CDR3 DNA reads TGCGCCAGCAGCCAGTCCAGGACAGGGGGCGTAAGCCCCCTGTACGAGCAGTACTTC. It encodes CASSQSRTGGVSPLYEQYF.

V and J are TRBV28 and TRBJ1-3, with TRBD1 matching over 7 bases. The V segment lost 2 bases and the J segment 4 bases; nucleotides outside the gene matches: 2. Germline V gene data show CDR1 as MDHEN and CDR2 as SYDVKM. The CDR3 has 14 residues. CDR3 loop: CASSLETGGNTIYF. The CDR3 bases are TGTGCCAGCAGTTTAGAGACAGGGGGAAACACCATATATTTT.

The chain joins TRBV4-2 to TRBJ2-5; no clear D gene. The ends were cut back, 0 bases at V and 7 bases at J, with 6 bases in the middle. This CDR3 has 12 amino acids. Germline V CDR1 and CDR2: LGHNA, YNFKEQ. CDR3 nucleotide sequence: TGTGCCAGCAGCCAAGATACGAGGACCCAGTACTTC. Encoded protein: CASSQDTRTQYF.

The chain employs TRBV10-3 and TRBJ1-1; D may be TRBD1 (5 bases). The CDR3 runs to 13 residues. Between the trimmed V and J ends, which lost 2 bases and 5 bases, there was a span of 9 bases. Germline-derived CDR1 and CDR2 are ENHRY and SYGVKD. The CDR3 DNA reads as TGTGCCATCAGTGAGGGGGCGGGGACTGAAGCTTTCTTT. Protein: CAISEGAGTEAFF.

This sequence joins TRBV6-6 and TRBJ2-7; 10 positions agree with TRBD1. This CDR3 has 14 amino acids. V dropped 8 bases and J dropped 4; count of bases not matched to a gene: 8. Germline loops: CDR1 MNHNY, CDR2 SVGAGI (reference sequence). As DNA, the CDR3 is TGTGCCAGCCAGTTCGGGACAGGGGAGTACGAGCAGTACTTC. It is translated as CASQFGTGEYEQYF.